This entry concerns a single T cell receptor beta chain. The data stem from a study of OX40 agonist ivuxolimab in advanced cancers. The overall study: The drug used for patients, ivuxolimab, was an agonistic anti-OX40 (CD134) antibody.

This CDR3 is 14 amino acids long. V gave up 4 bases and J gave up 0 bases; unmatched junction bases: 1. CDR1 and CDR2 (germline): SGHNT, YYREEE (reference sequence). Method: immunoSEQ multiplex PCR; TCRdb's copy keeps in-frame clones and lacks some. The table lists 75,000 or so clones, approximately 88% of them singletons. Baseline was the first blood sampling point, followed by cycle 4 day 1 and cycle 7 day 1. The receptor was derived from an adult with an advanced solid tumor such as melanoma, head and neck, liver or kidney cancer. The gene calls are TRBV5-4 and TRBJ2-3; 8 nucleotides line up with TRBD1. The material was CD4+ or CD8+ T cells sorted from blood, obtained in a trial of the OX40 agonist ivuxolimab. In DNA form, the CDR3 reads TGTGCCAGCAGCAGGGACAGGAGCACAGATACGCAGTATTTT. It translates to CASSRDRSTDTQYF.